This is a list of T cell receptor beta chains from one sample in a study of cytomegalovirus exposure and HLA in healthy donors. Profiled with immunoSEQ multiplex PCR; TCRdb holds only in-frame clones, not every one. The sample has 100,000 to 150,000 clones, over 70% seen once; the top ten hold under 9.5%. Sequenced material: PBMCs. These receptors were obtained from a woman between 50 and 59 years old in good health and CMV-seropositive. CDR3s include the opening cysteine and the closing phenylalanine or tryptophan. D genes are given only for firm matches. Some rows have no size entry. The others give once, few or many, or a class for an expanded clone.

CDR3nt,CDR3aa,j_gene,v_gene,d_gene,abundance
TGTGCCACCAGCGGACTAGAGATTTATGAGAACACTGAAGCTTTCTTT,CATSGLEIYENTEAFF,TRBJ1-1,TRBV15,NA,NA
TGTGCCAGCAGCTTGTACAGTGGCTATGGCTACACCTTC,CASSLYSGYGYTF,TRBJ1-2,TRBV5-6,NA,NA
TGTGCCAGCAGCTTGGAGCAGGGCTACGAGCAGTACTTC,CASSLEQGYEQYF,TRBJ2-7,TRBV5-4,NA,NA
TGTGCCAGCAAGACCGGGACTACGCCCTACGAGCAGTACTTC,CASKTGTTPYEQYF,TRBJ2-7,TRBV2,TRBD2,few
TGTGCCAGCAGTATACGACGGAGCTCTGGAAACACCATATATTTT,CASSIRRSSGNTIYF,TRBJ1-3,TRBV6-5,NA,NA
TGTGCCAGTGGACATCTTGCACCCGGGGAGCTGTTTTTT,CASGHLAPGELFF,TRBJ2-2,TRBV19,NA,NA
TGCAGCGCCCCCGGGACAGGGCTTACCGGGGAGCTGTTTTTT,CSAPGTGLTGELFF,TRBJ2-2,TRBV29-1,TRBD1,NA
TGTGCCAGCCGGAGAGAAGAGAACACTGAAGCTTTCTTT,CASRREENTEAFF,TRBJ1-1,TRBV2,NA,once
TGTGCCAGCAGCTTAGGTGGGGGGAGATCCTTCGAAAAACTGTTTTTT,CASSLGGGRSFEKLFF,TRBJ1-4,TRBV7-2,NA,NA
TGTGCCTGGAACAGGGTAACGATAGGGGATACGCAGTATTTT,CAWNRVTIGDTQYF,TRBJ2-3,TRBV30,NA,NA
TGTGCCAGCAGTCGTGAAGTCGCCTACGAGCAGTACTTC,CASSREVAYEQYF,TRBJ2-7,TRBV6-6,NA,NA
TGTGCCAGCAGGCCAGGGGGCGAAATTGAAGCTTTCTTT,CASRPGGEIEAFF,TRBJ1-1,TRBV6-5,TRBD1,NA
TGTGCCAGCAGCTCCCTGACAAACTCCTACGAGCAGTACTTC,CASSSLTNSYEQYF,TRBJ2-7,TRBV13,NA,NA
TGCAGCGTTGAAGATCGGGTTGGCTACACCTTC,CSVEDRVGYTF,TRBJ1-2,TRBV29-1,NA,once
TGTGCTAGCAGCTTGGGAGGGACGACGAACACTGAGGCTTTCTTT,CASSLGGTTNTEAFF,TRBJ1-1,TRBV7-7,NA,NA
TGTGCCAGCAGCTCGAGACAGGGCCCGAACATTCAGTACTTC,CASSSRQGPNIQYF,TRBJ2-4,TRBV5-6,TRBD1,NA